This T cell receptor (beta chain) comes out of a study of CD8 T cells in Susac syndrome. V dropped 4 bases and J dropped 0; count of bases not matched to a gene: 5. The CDR3 runs 15 residues. Germline V lookup: CDR1 LNHDA, CDR2 SQIVND (reference sequence). The authors sequenced TCR beta from blood CD8+ and CD4+ T cells. Each multiple sclerosis control was a treatment-naive patient with relapsing-remitting disease that was either stable or active. cDNA came from roughly 0.53 to 1 ug RNA primed by random hexamers. MiXCR, run by TCRdb on the immunoSEQ multiplex PCR reads, gives a single entry per CDR3 protein. The sample lists roughly 180,000 distinct CDR3 sequences; under 95% were seen once.

The chain combines TRBV19 with TRBJ1-2; 7 bases are shared with TRBD1. The TCR was taken from a human donor with multiple sclerosis. Sequenced sample: CD4+ T cells from PBMCs. CDR3 amino acids: CASSNRGETNYGYTF. The CDR3 bases are TGTGCCAGTAGTAACAGGGGCGAGACTAACTATGGCTACACCTTC.